Below, 13 T cell receptor beta chains from the same sample are listed, as sequenced in a study of PD-1 blockade in classical Hodgkin lymphoma. Measured with immunoSEQ multiplex PCR; TCRdb has only the in-frame clones, and not every one. The sample lists under 95,000 clones; roughly 91% were seen once. Each patient's relapse followed autologous stem cell transplantation, and brentuximab vedotin exposure varied. Sequencing used peripheral blood mononuclear cells (PBMCs), obtained before the second cycle of nivolumab. The receptors here all came from a human donor with classical Hodgkin lymphoma.

This chain connects TRBV4-2 to TRBJ1-4; D is uncertain. CDR3 length: 13 amino acids. V gave up 4 bases and J gave up 7 bases, with 10 bases separating them. The germline V gene encodes CDR1 LGHNA and CDR2 YNFKEQ. The CDR3 DNA sequence: TGTGCCAGCAGCCGAAGTCCCAGTGAAAAACTGTTTTTT. As protein: CASSRSPSEKLFF.

The J gene is TRBJ2-7, the V gene TRBV18, with D perhaps matching TRBD1 or TRBD2 (5 bases each). This CDR3 region has 14 residues. V dropped 4 bases and J dropped 5 bases, with 15 bases sitting between them. The germline gives CDR1 KGHSH, CDR2 LQKENI. CDR3 nucleotides: TGTGCCAGCTCACTCAAATCCCAGGGAGACGAGCAGTACTTC. Residues: CASSLKSQGDEQYF.

This chain connects TRBV7-2 to TRBJ2-1; possibly TRBD2 for D (6 bases). Germline V gives CDR1 SGHTA, CDR2 FQGNSA. The V gene lost 5 bases and the J gene lost 7 bases, with 18 bases spanning the gap. The CDR3 is made up of 15 amino acids. CDR3 sequence: CASSAGPTAWNEQFF. The CDR3 DNA is TGTGCCAGCAGCGCGGGACCCACCGCGTGGAATGAGCAGTTCTTC.

Written as DNA, the CDR3 is TGTGCCAGCAGCAAAGTGGGAGAGGCCCGGACCCCAAGGTCCTACGAGCAGTACTTC. It encodes CASSKVGEARTPRSYEQYF. This chain joins TRBV21-1 and TRBJ2-7; the table calls TRBD2, which could not be checked here. TRBV21-1 is shown as a pseudogene. The CDR3 sequence is 19 residues long.

This chain uses TRBV28 with TRBJ2-5, with D possibly TRBD2 on 6 matching bases. Germline values: CDR1 MDHEN, CDR2 SYDVKM. The CDR3 is 14 amino acids. The V and J ends lost 8 bases and 2 bases respectively, with 15 bases between them. The CDR3: CASSPMGGQETQYF. In nucleotides, the CDR3 is TGTGCCAGCTCCCCCATGGGAGGACAAGAGACCCAGTACTTC.

The rearrangement links TRBV6-1 to TRBJ2-2, with D uncertain. Germline CDR1 and CDR2: MNHNS and SASEGT. The CDR3 spans 12 residues. The ends were cut back, 7 bases at V and 6 bases at J, with 9 bases in the middle. This CDR3 reads CASKGVPGELFF. Here the CDR3 DNA reads TGTGCCAGCAAGGGCGTCCCCGGGGAGCTGTTTTTT.

The V call is TRBV9, the J call TRBJ2-2; no clear D. The CDR3 runs to 14 residues. Germline CDR1 SGDLS, CDR2 YYNGEE. V was clipped by 0 bases and J by 6 bases, with 9 bases between them. The CDR3 DNA sequence: TGTGCCAGCAGCGTAGTGTTTGGGGCCGGGGAGCTGTTTTTT. Its translation is CASSVVFGAGELFF.

The chain joins TRBV28 to TRBJ2-7; D may match TRBD1 or TRBD2 (5 bases each). Germline values: CDR1 MDHEN, CDR2 SYDVKM. V was cut by 6 bases and J by 3 bases, with 18 bases left in between. CDR3 length equals 15 residues. The CDR3 DNA is TGTGCCAGCAGCAACGCAATGGGACGGTACTACGAGCAGTACTTC. Encoded protein: CASSNAMGRYYEQYF.

This clone was observed a single time. The chain has TRBV15 and TRBJ1-2; possible D gene TRBD1, 5 bases. This CDR3 is built from 13 residues. Deletions cut 5 bases from V and 3 bases from J, with 10 bases between. Germline V gene lookup returns CDR1 LNHNV and CDR2 YYDKDF (reference sequence). The CDR3 DNA reads as TGTGCCACCAGCCGGGGGTACGACTATGGCTACACCTTC. Amino acid sequence: CATSRGYDYGYTF.

This chain connects TRBV6-5 to TRBJ1-3; D gene ambiguous. The germline CDR1 and CDR2 sequences are MNHEY and SVGAGI. The CDR3 is made up of 14 amino acids. V was pared by 5 bases and J by 2 bases, with 10 bases between. The CDR3: CASSPTAPGNTIYF. CDR3 nucleotides: TGTGCCAGCAGTCCTACAGCCCCTGGAAACACCATATATTTT.

This clone showed up just once. The chain is built from TRBV28 and TRBJ1-4, with D unresolved. CDR1 MDHEN and CDR2 SYDVKM come from the germline V gene. The CDR3 is made up of 14 amino acids. The V end was cut by 4 bases, the J end by 0 bases, with 6 bases between. The CDR3 here is CASSSIATNEKLFF. In DNA form, the CDR3 reads TGTGCCAGCAGTTCAATTGCAACTAATGAAAAACTGTTTTTT. Supplemented by reference TRBV28 and TRBJ1-4, the full variable domain reads DVKVTQSSRYLVKRTGEKVFLECVQDMDHENMFWYRQDPGLGLRLIYFSYDVKMKEKGDIPEGYSVSREKKERFSLILESASTNQTSMYLCASSSIATNEKLFFGSGTQLSVL.

This chain joins TRBV2 and TRBJ2-5; the D gene is possibly TRBD2 (5 bases). Trimming took off 1 base at V and 4 bases at J, with 13 bases between the two ends. CDR1 and CDR2 from the germline V gene are SNHLY and FYNNEI. This CDR3 is built from 15 residues. The CDR3 sequence: CASSEDSGRGETQYF. DNA of the CDR3: TGTGCCAGCAGTGAAGACTCGGGGAGAGGAGAGACCCAGTACTTC.

The table lists this clone with a few counts. The chain links TRBV5-1 to TRBJ2-5; TRBD1 agrees at 9 bases. V was clipped by 4 bases and J by 5 bases; unmatched bases: 15. Germline values: CDR1 SGHRS, CDR2 YFSETQ. There are 17 residues in the CDR3. In nucleotides, the CDR3 is TGCGCCAGCAGCGCCGGACAGGGGACCGGGATCCGGGAGACCCAGTACTTC. As protein: CASSAGQGTGIRETQYF.